This section outlines one T cell receptor beta chain sequence together with its context. It has no known antigen specificity. No base qualities exist here, and no much larger clone lies one base off it. This record belongs to a study of blood T cell repertoires in COVID-19 (dated by TCRdb to the early 2020s). About the full investigation: The collaborator samples originated in the United States, Italy and Spain and spanned the acute and convalescent phases of COVID-19. Where HLA class I and class II types were available, the types were taken from metadata supplied by the sample provider, not from assay-based typing. The dataset comprised deeply sampled blood TCRbeta repertoires from subjects exposed to, actively infected with, or recovered from COVID-19. A de-identified subject ID, COVID-19 status, age in years and sex were almost always included in the sample metadata. The material from the prospective study consisted of cDNA or gDNA derived from T cells, B-cell-depleted T cells, or PBMCs. The samples were drawn from two sources: the first 160 participants of the ongoing ImmuneRACE study, and 950 to 1,500 subjects contributed by 6 global collaborators. The repertoires were made available in a free public database intended to serve as a resource for research on the immune response to SARS-CoV-2. Study-wide findings and limitations: Clinical and demographic metadata were provided uncurated, with the amount varying by source and participant.

Trimming leaves V shorter by 4 bases and J shorter by 12 bases, with the junction holding 21 bases beyond the gene matches. The germline V gene (reference sequence) gives CDR1 as LNHDA and CDR2 as SQIVND. The CDR3, from cysteine to phenylalanine, totals 18 residues. Only the CDR3 DNA is retained, 54 bases long and in frame from the first base. Each collaborating institution followed its own protocols to collect whole blood in K2EDTA tubes. For TCRbeta analysis, collaborators shipped samples in one of three forms: frozen whole blood, isolated PBMCs, or DNA extracted from either of those sample types. TCRbeta CDR3 regions were amplified from genomic DNA using the immunoSEQ Assay, a bias-controlled multiplex PCR. Per the original workflow: Nucleated cell counts per sample were estimated from amplification of reference gene primers within the assay. Sequence reads were collapsed and filtered to measure the absolute abundance of every unique TCRbeta CDR3 rearrangement. For each sample, productive Simpson clonality was calculated by taking the square root of Simpson's diversity index across productive rearrangements. As stored in TCRdb, this immuneACCESS dataset retains in-frame rearrangements with V and J assigned. A fraction of the clones does not appear; measured against another copy, unresolved V genes explain less than half of the discrepancy, and the remainder lacks a known reason. V, J and clone size were drawn from that table, and D and trimming were deduced from the DNA. The sample includes around 180,000 clones, with roughly 80% observed a single time. Of the sample, more than 1.5% falls within the top ten clones.

Sequencing input: peripheral blood. This receptor chain uses TRBV19 and TRBJ2-1; 10 junctional bases match TRBD2. The clonotype originates from a human donor in a cohort sampled during active COVID-19. The DNA sequence is TGTGCCAGTAGTAGAACGGGTACCGGGACTAGCGCCAGCGGAGGGCAGTTCTTC. Translated, it gives CASSRTGTGTSASGGQFF.